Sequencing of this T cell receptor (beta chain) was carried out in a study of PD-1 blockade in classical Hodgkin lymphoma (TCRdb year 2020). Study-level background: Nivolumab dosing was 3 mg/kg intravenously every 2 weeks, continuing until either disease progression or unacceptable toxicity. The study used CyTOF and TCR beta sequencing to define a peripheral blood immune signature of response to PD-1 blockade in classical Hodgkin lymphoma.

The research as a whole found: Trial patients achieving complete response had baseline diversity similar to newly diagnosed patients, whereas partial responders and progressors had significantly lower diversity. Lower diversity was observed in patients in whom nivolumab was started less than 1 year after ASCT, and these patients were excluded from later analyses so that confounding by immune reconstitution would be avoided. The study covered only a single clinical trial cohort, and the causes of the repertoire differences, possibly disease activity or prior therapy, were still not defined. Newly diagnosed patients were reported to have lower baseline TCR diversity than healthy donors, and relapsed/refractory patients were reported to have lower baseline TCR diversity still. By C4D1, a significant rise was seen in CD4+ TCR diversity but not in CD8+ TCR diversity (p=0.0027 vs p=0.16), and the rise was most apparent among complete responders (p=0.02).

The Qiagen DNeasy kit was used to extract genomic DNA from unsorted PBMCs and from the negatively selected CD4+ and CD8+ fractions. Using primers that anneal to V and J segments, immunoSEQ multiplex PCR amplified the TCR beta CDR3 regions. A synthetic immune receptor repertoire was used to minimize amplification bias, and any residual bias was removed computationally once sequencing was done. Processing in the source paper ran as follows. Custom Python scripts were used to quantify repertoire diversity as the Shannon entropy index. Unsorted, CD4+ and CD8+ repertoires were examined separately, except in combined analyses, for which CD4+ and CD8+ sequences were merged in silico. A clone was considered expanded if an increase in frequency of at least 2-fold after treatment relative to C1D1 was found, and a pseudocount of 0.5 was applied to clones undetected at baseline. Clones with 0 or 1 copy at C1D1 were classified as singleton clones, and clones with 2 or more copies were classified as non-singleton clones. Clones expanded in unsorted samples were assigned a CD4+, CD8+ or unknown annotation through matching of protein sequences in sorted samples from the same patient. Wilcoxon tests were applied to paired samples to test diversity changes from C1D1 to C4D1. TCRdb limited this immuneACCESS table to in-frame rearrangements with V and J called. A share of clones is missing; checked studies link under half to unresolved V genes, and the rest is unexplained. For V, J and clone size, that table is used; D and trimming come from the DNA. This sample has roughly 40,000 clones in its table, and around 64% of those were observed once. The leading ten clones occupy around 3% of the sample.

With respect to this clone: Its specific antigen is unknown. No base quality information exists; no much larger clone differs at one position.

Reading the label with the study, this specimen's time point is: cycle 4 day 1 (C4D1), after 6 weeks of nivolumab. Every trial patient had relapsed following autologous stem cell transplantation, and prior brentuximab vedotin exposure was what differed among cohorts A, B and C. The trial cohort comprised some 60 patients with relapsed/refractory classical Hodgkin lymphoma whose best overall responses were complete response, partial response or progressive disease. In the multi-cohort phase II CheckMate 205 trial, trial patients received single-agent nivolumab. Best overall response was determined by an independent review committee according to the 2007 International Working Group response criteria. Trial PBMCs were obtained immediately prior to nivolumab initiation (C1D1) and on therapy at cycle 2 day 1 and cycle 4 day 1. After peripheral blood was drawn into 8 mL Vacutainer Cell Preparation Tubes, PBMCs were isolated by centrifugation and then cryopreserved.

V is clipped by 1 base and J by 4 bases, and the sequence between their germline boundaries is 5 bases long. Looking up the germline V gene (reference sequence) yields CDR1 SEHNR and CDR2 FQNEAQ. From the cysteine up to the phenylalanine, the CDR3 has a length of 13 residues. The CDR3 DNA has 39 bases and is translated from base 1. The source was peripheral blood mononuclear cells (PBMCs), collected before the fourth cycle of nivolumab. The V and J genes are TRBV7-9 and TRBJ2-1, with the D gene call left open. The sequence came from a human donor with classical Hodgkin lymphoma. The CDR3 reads CASSLGIYNEQFF. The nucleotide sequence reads TGTGCCAGCAGCTTAGGCATTTACAATGAGCAGTTCTTC.